This TCR beta chain was sequenced during a study of cytomegalovirus exposure and HLA in healthy donors. Findings and limits, study-wide: While the bulk of TCR sequences proved rare, some public TCRs turned up in many donors.

For this clone: Antigen unknown.

This PCR relied on a set of 60 Vbeta primers and 13 Jbeta primers. The protocol was immunoSEQ multiplex PCR, while the TCRdb copy is restricted to in-frame clones and leaves out a portion. The sample has about 150,000 clones, over 60% seen once. The CDR3 consists of 16 residues. Deletions cut 6 bases from V and 0 bases from J, with 18 bases between. From germline, CDR1 is MDHEN and CDR2 SYDVKM. The receptor was derived from a woman aged 40 to 55 in good health and CMV-seronegative. The rearrangement uses TRBV28 and TRBJ2-7; TRBD2 might be the D (6 bases). Specimen: PBMCs. The CDR3 here is CASSTPEEGYSYEQYF. The CDR3 coding sequence is TGTGCCAGCAGCACACCAGAGGAGGGCTACTCCTACGAGCAGTACTTC.